This TCR beta chain originates from a study of post-analysis software for immune sequencing data. In its sample, this clonotype was seen many times. TCR beta cDNA libraries had unique molecular identifiers. Each CDR3 protein is one row after TCRdb ran MiXCR on the PCR reads. This table has around 200,000 distinct CDR3 sequences, around 30% appearing once. The source material was blood. This TCR was sampled from a girl under 18 with multiple sclerosis.

CDR3 sequence: CASSLGRGQGTYEQYF. The CDR3 coding sequence is TGCGCCAGCAGCTTAGGCAGGGGACAGGGCACCTACGAGCAGTACTTC. This sequence joins TRBV4-1 and TRBJ2-7; 9 bases fit TRBD1. CDR1 and CDR2 (germline): MGHRA, YSYEKL. The CDR3 is 16 amino acids. V was pared by 5 bases and J by 2 bases, with 10 bases of the junction left unmatched.